This T cell receptor (beta chain) was obtained from a study of blood T cell repertoires in COVID-19. Overall study: T cells, B-cell-depleted T cells, or PBMCs provided the cDNA or gDNA that served as material.

Per the authors' pipeline: How many nucleated cells were present was estimated from reference gene primer amplification. Using immunoSEQ multiplex PCR, the repertoire was profiled, and TCRdb retains in-frame clones only, with some absent. D and trimming were read from the DNA, whereas the V and J calls and clone size are those reported in that table. Here the sample spans around 240,000 clones, approximately 90% being singletons. Those enrolled, adults aged roughly 18 to 89 years, came from under 25 US areas. Researchers sorted participants into cohorts using their self-reported clinical history. This clone was recorded only once. Germline CDR1 SGHRS, CDR2 YFSETQ. V was pared by 0 bases and J by 4 bases, with 11 bases between. The CDR3 runs to 15 residues.

V and J are TRBV5-1 and TRBJ2-1; a possible D gene is TRBD2 (5 bases). Sequences were obtained from PBMCs or T cells enriched from blood (not recorded which). The sequence was collected from a man aged 45 to 65 who had been exposed to COVID-19. CDR3 in DNA: TGCGCCAGCAGCTTGGGTCCCGGACTTTACAATGAGCAGTTCTTC. This translates into CASSLGPGLYNEQFF.